The clone carrying this T cell receptor (beta chain) was detected a few times. The antigen is unknown. The CDR3 runs to 14 residues. From germline, CDR1 is MNHNS and CDR2 SASEGT. V lost 2 bases and J lost 10, with 12 bases in between. This sample stems from a study of blood T cells in healthy people across ages. Study-wide results and limits: Measured against age, TCR beta diversity per million T cells decreased in a roughly linear manner.

Through a sample-barcoded 5' primer and a J-beta primer mix, a second PCR was run for roughly 7 to 12 cycles. TCRdb ran MiXCR on the 5' RACE reads and lists one entry per CDR3 protein. Here the sample spans 800,000 to 1,000,000 distinct CDR3 sequences, about 48% being singletons. The TCR sequence derives from a man aged 25-45 years in good health. The V gene is TRBV6-1, the J gene TRBJ1-6; perhaps TRBD1 as D (6 bases). Sequenced: blood. The chain's CDR3 is CASSESQGRSPLHF. The CDR3 DNA follows: TGTGCCAGCAGTGAATCCCAGGGGAGATCACCCCTCCACTTT.